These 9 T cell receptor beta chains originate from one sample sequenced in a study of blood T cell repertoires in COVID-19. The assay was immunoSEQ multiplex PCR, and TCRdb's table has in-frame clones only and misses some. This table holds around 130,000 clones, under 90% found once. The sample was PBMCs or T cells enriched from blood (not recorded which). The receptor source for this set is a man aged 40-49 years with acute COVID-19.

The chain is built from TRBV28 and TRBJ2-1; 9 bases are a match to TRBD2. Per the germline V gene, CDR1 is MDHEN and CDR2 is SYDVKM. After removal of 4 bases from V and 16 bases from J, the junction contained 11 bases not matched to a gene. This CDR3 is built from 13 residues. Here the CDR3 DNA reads TGTGCCAGCAGTTCGACTAGCGGTTTGAGATCATTCTTC. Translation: CASSSTSGLRSFF.

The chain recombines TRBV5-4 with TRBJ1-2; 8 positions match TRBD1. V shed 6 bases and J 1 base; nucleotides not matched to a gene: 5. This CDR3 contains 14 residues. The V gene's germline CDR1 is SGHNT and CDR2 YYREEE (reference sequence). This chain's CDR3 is CASTGQGINYGYTF. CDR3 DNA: TGTGCCAGCACTGGACAGGGAATTAACTATGGCTACACCTTC.

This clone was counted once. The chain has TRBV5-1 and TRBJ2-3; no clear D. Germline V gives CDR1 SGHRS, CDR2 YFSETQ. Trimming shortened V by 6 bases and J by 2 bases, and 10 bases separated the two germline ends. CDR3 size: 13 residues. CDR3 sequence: CASNTSPTDTQYF. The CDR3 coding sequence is TGCGCCAGCAACACCTCTCCCACAGATACGCAGTATTTT.

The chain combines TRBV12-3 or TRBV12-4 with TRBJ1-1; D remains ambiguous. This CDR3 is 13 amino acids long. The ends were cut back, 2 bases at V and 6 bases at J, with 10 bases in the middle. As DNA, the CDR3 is TGTGCCAGCAGTTTAAGCGCCAGACCTGAAGCTTTCTTT. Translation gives CASSLSARPEAFF.

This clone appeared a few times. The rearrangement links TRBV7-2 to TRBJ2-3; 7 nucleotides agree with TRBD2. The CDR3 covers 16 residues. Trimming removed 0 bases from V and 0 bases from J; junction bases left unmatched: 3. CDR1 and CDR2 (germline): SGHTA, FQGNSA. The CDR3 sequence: CASSLAWGGSTDTQYF. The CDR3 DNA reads TGTGCCAGCAGCTTAGCTTGGGGGGGAAGCACAGATACGCAGTATTTT.

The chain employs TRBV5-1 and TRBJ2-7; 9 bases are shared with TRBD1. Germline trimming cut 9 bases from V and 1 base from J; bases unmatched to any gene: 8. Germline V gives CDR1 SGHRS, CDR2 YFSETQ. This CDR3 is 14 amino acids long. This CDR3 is CAIPGTGISYEQYF. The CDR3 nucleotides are TGCGCCATCCCCGGGACAGGGATTTCCTACGAGCAGTACTTC. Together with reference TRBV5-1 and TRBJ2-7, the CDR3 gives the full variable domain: KAGVTQTPRYLIKTRGQQVTLSCSPISGHRSVSWYQQTPGQGLQFLFEYFSETQRNKGNFPGRFSGRQFSNSRSEMNVSTLELGDSALYLCAIPGTGISYEQYFGPGTRLTVT.

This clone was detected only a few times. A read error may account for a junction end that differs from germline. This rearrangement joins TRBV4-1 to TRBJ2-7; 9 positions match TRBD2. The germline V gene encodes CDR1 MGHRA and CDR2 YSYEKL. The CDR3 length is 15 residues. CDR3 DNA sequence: TGCGCCAGCAGACAAGGGCGGGAGGGGGCCTACGAGCAGTACTTC. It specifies CASRQGREGAYEQYF.

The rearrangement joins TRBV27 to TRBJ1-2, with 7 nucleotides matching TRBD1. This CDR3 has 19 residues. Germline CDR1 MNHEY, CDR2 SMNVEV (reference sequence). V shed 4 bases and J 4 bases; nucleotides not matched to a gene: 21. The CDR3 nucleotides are TGTGCCAGCAGTTCCTTTATCAGAGGGGAAACAGGGGATCGCTATGGCTACACCTTC. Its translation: CASSSFIRGETGDRYGYTF.

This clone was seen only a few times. CDR3 DNA: TGTGCCAGCAGCTGGACAAACTACGAGCAGTACTTC. Protein sequence: CASSWTNYEQYF. The chain couples TRBV5-6 to TRBJ2-7; possible D gene TRBD1, 5 bases. The CDR3 is made up of 12 amino acids. The germline CDR1 and CDR2 sequences are SGHDT and YYEEEE. V was trimmed by 3 bases and J by 3 bases, leaving 7 bases between them.